This T cell receptor (beta chain) was captured in a study of chemoradiotherapy in HPV16-positive cancers (dated by TCRdb to 2022 to 2024). Turning to the overall study: Using functional T-cell assays on cells from two HPV16-positive patients, the researchers defined candidate HPV-specific T-cell clones and common TCR motifs. The study set out to ask whether T-cell immunity against the HPV oncoproteins E6 and E7 changes over the course of chemoradiotherapy and whether that immunity affects survival. The candidate HPV-specific TCRs and motifs were then tracked in TCR repertoires from 86 patients with HPV-related cancers. Overall study outcomes, separate from this receptor: Expansion of candidate HPV-specific clones and E7-related TCR motifs was observed in the tumor microenvironment during treatment, whereas no such expansion was observed for non-HPV-specific T cells. The functional definition of HPV-specific T cells was derived from only a couple of HPV16-positive patients, and the survival association was reported for HPV16-positive patients. Improved recurrence-free survival in HPV16-positive patients was associated with expansion of HPV-responsive T cells during chemoradiotherapy.

V is clipped by 2 bases and J by 0 bases, and the sequence between their germline boundaries is 8 bases long. From the cysteine up to the phenylalanine, the CDR3 has a length of 15 residues. The CDR3 DNA has 45 bases and is translated from base 1. From a lookup of the germline V gene, CDR1 and CDR2 are SGHTA and FQGTGA. Repertoires were sampled multiple times during chemoradiotherapy, which allowed clonal expansion in the tumor microenvironment to be followed. On this clone itself: Its antigen remains unidentified. No clone much larger than this one lies a single base away; base qualities are absent.

Receptor libraries were prepared by the immunoSEQ multiplex PCR assay. TCRdb retrieved this table from immuneACCESS and kept in-frame rearrangements only. Not all clones are present; in checked studies, unresolved V genes account for under half, and no reason is known for the remainder. The sample yields about 8,200 clones; 70% to 75% were counted once. The ten top clones hold approximately 5% of the sample. This TCR derives from a human donor with HPV-associated anogenital cancer. Recombination connected TRBV7-3 to TRBJ2-1, and possibly TRBD2, on 6 matching bases. The sample here was tumor tissue, taken from a patient who underwent chemoradiotherapy. Here the CDR3 is given as CASSLAGSSYNEQFF. The nucleotide sequence is given as TGTGCCAGCAGCTTAGCGGGGAGCTCCTACAATGAGCAGTTCTTC. Extended through the reference TRBV7-3 and TRBJ2-1 proteins, this CDR3 yields the full variable domain: GAGVSQTPSNKVTEKGKYVELRCDPISGHTALYWYRQSLGQGPEFLIYFQGTGAADDSGLPNDRFFAVRPEGSVSTLKIQRTERGDSAVYLCASSLAGSSYNEQFFGPGTRLTVL.